This section outlines one T cell receptor beta chain sequence together with its context. Relative to the germline gene, one junction end is altered; a read error may explain this. The data were obtained in a study of blood T cells in healthy people across ages. For every donor, a draw yielded approximately 9.8 milliliters of peripheral blood. With a J-beta primer mix and a sample-barcoded 5' primer, a second PCR ran 7 to 11 cycles. One entry per CDR3 protein results from TCRdb running MiXCR on the 5' RACE reads. The sample yields about 650,000 distinct CDR3 sequences, roughly 32% seen once. The CDR3 is made up of 16 amino acids. The V gene's germline CDR1 is ENHRY and CDR2 SYGVKD.

This clonotype was sampled from a woman aged 80 or older in good health. Specimen: blood. The gene calls are TRBV10-3 and TRBJ2-7, with D perhaps matching TRBD1 or TRBD2 (6 bases each). This CDR3 is CAISGSRRGPLGEQYF. The CDR3 bases are TGTGCCATCAGTGGGTCGAGACGGGGGCCTCTGGGCGAGCAGTATTTC.